This T cell receptor beta chain is from a study of cytomegalovirus exposure and HLA in healthy donors. Primers for the PCR totalled 60 Vbeta and 13 Jbeta. Here immunoSEQ multiplex PCR was the method, and the copy in TCRdb shows in-frame clones only, minus some. The sample lists about 170,000 clones; over 65% were seen once. This clone was seen more than once but under ten times. Trimming removed 0 bases at V and 5 bases at J, with 5 bases between. The CDR3 is 13 residues long. Germline lookup yields CDR1 MGHRA and CDR2 YSYEKL. Donors likely had unrecorded immune exposures despite being nominally healthy when sampled.

The source is a female donor in good health and CMV-seronegative. This chain uses TRBV4-1 with TRBJ2-1; D possibly corresponds to TRBD2 (5 bases). The sequencing sample was made of PBMCs. This CDR3 reads CASSQDGDNEQFF. In DNA form, the CDR3 reads TGCGCCAGCAGCCAAGACGGGGACAATGAGCAGTTCTTC.